This entry lists 16 T cell receptor beta chains sequenced from one sample in a study of shared clonotypes between healthy human individuals. Measured with immunoSEQ multiplex PCR; TCRdb has only the in-frame clones, and not every one. This table holds more than 2 million clones, 85% to 95% found once. The sequenced sample consisted of naive CD4+ T cells sorted from blood. Sample subset: CD45RA+ positively selected. The receptors here all came from a man aged 18 to 30 in good health.

This chain uses TRBV28 with TRBJ1-2, with D unclear. V was pared by 8 bases and J by 5 bases, with 9 bases between. Germline V gene data show CDR1 as MDHEN and CDR2 as SYDVKM. The CDR3 covers 11 residues. In DNA form, the CDR3 reads TGTGCCAGCTCCGTGGGTTATGGCTACACCTTC. Its translation is CASSVGYGYTF.

The chain combines TRBV5-6 with TRBJ1-1; D may be TRBD1 (6 bases). Germline lookup yields CDR1 SGHDT and CDR2 YYEEEE. The CDR3 runs 16 residues. V was clipped by 2 bases and J by 3 bases, with 17 bases between them. CDR3 DNA sequence: TGTGCCAGCAGCTTTTTGACAGGCTACGGTGACACTGAAGCTTTCTTT. Translation gives CASSFLTGYGDTEAFF.

This chain uses TRBV29-1 with TRBJ2-7; D remains unclear. The CDR3 sequence is 11 residues long. The V and J ends lost 4 bases and 5 bases respectively, with 9 bases between them. Germline CDR1 is SQVTM and CDR2 is ANQGSEA. In nucleotides, the CDR3 is TGCAGCGTTGGCGTAGGGAACGAGCAGTACTTC. It yields the protein CSVGVGNEQYF.

This clone showed up just once. This chain connects TRBV5-8 to TRBJ1-5, with D tentatively TRBD1 (6 bases). Germline-derived CDR1 and CDR2 are SGHTS and YDEGEE. CDR3 length: 16 residues. V was clipped by 4 bases and J by 2 bases, with 16 bases between them. The CDR3 DNA reads TGTGCCAGCAGCACGGGGGGCAGTTCCGGCAATCAGCCCCAGCATTTT. Amino acids: CASSTGGSSGNQPQHF.

Details on this clone: This same CDR3 is encoded by further DNA sequences in the sample. The chain employs TRBV18 and TRBJ1-2; TRBD1 matches at 12 bases. CDR1 KGHSH and CDR2 LQKENI come from the germline V gene. This CDR3 spans 15 amino acids. V lost 6 bases to trimming and J lost 4 bases; unmatched junction nucleotides: 6. CDR3 amino acids: CASSPGQGAVYGYTF. The CDR3 DNA reads TGTGCCAGCTCCCCGGGACAGGGGGCTGTCTATGGCTACACCTTC.

The V gene is TRBV6-5, the J gene TRBJ2-1, with 8 positions matching TRBD2. V trimming: 6 bases; J trimming: 7 bases; junction bases outside the gene matches: 11. The germline V gene encodes CDR1 MNHEY and CDR2 SVGAGI. The CDR3 loop spans 15 amino acids. The CDR3 reads CASSLAGTRGNEQFF. The CDR3 DNA reads as TGTGCCAGCAGCTTAGCCGGGACTAGAGGGAATGAGCAGTTCTTC.

This chain connects TRBV5-1 to TRBJ2-1, with 9 bases lining up with TRBD2. V gave up 4 bases and J gave up 6 bases; unmatched junction bases: 8. This CDR3 is built from 15 residues. CDR1 and CDR2 (germline): SGHRS, YFSETQ. The CDR3 spells CASSLSGGPSNEQFF. As DNA, the CDR3 is TGCGCCAGCAGCCTTAGCGGGGGCCCTAGCAATGAGCAGTTCTTC.

J is TRBJ1-5 and V is TRBV7-2, with a weak D call TRBD1 (5 bases). The germline V and J ends were trimmed by 4 bases and 0 bases, with 10 bases remaining between them. The CDR3 totals 15 residues. The V gene's germline CDR1 is SGHTA and CDR2 FQGNSA. The DNA of the CDR3 is TGTGCCAGCAGCTCGATGGGGGGTAGCAATCAGCCCCAGCATTTT. It specifies CASSSMGGSNQPQHF.

V is TRBV18 and J is TRBJ2-6; D possibly corresponds to TRBD1 (6 bases). The CDR3 covers 16 residues. Germline V gene data show CDR1 as KGHSH and CDR2 as LQKENI. Deletions cut 2 bases from V and 3 bases from J, with 11 bases between. CDR3 nucleotide sequence: TGTGCCAGCTCACCAGCTAACAGGGTTGGGGCCAACGTCCTGACTTTC. It codes for CASSPANRVGANVLTF.

The table lists this clone with a count of one. The chain employs TRBV4-1 and TRBJ1-4, with D hard to call. V dropped 1 base and J dropped 7 bases, with 7 bases sitting between them. Germline CDR1 and CDR2: MGHRA and YSYEKL. CDR3 size: 13 residues. Here the CDR3 reads CASSQVYLEKLFF. The CDR3 bases are TGCGCCAGCAGCCAAGTGTACCTTGAAAAACTGTTTTTT.

This chain joins TRBV18 and TRBJ1-1; unclear D gene. V dropped 0 bases and J dropped 8 bases, with 10 bases sitting between them. CDR1 and CDR2 from the germline V gene are KGHSH and LQKENI. The length of the CDR3 is 13 residues. The CDR3 here is CASSPPAIIEAFF. For the CDR3, the DNA is TGTGCCAGCTCACCACCGGCAATTATCGAAGCTTTCTTT.

The chain is built from TRBV5-1 and TRBJ1-1; TRBD1 matches at 7 bases. Germline values: CDR1 SGHRS, CDR2 YFSETQ. The CDR3 spans 13 residues. J gave up 8 bases and V 2 bases, and 6 bases lay outside the gene matches. The CDR3 region has the DNA TGCGCCAGCAGCTTCGACAGGGAGGGCGAAGCTTTCTTT. This sequence encodes CASSFDREGEAFF.

This clone is a singleton in its sample. This chain uses TRBV9 with TRBJ1-5, with D uncertain. CDR3 length: 13 amino acids. Between the trimmed V and J ends, which lost 3 bases and 3 bases, there was a span of 7 bases. Germline V gene data show CDR1 as SGDLS and CDR2 as YYNGEE. Written as DNA, the CDR3 is TGTGCCAGCAGCGCCGGACCCAATCAGCCCCAGCATTTT. Protein sequence: CASSAGPNQPQHF.

The J gene is TRBJ2-7, the V gene TRBV6-1; possibly TRBD1 for D (6 bases). Germline V gene sequence: CDR1 MNHNS, CDR2 SASEGT. The CDR3 is 14 residues long. Trimming took off 4 bases at V and 3 bases at J, with 13 bases between the two ends. DNA for the CDR3: TGTGCCAGCAGTGCATATCAGGGGAGCTACGAGCAGTACTTC. Translating gives CASSAYQGSYEQYF.

The chain has TRBV6-5 and TRBJ2-6; no reliable D call. Between the trimmed V and J ends, which lost 0 bases and 11 bases, there was a span of 14 bases. CDR3 size: 15 residues. Germline-derived CDR1 and CDR2 are MNHEY and SVGAGI. DNA for the CDR3: TGTGCCAGCAGTTACTCGAGAGCCGATCACCACGTCCTGACTTTC. Its translation is CASSYSRADHHVLTF.

For the CDR3, the DNA is TGTGCCAGCGGCCGGGACGGCACCTACGAGCAGTACTTC. Translation gives CASGRDGTYEQYF. The chain joins TRBV6-5 to TRBJ2-7; D could derive from TRBD1 or TRBD2 (5 bases each). The CDR3 covers 13 residues. Trimming pared 8 bases from V and 2 bases from J, leaving 13 bases between. Germline-derived CDR1 and CDR2 are MNHEY and SVGAGI.